This T cell receptor (beta chain) was sequenced for a study of OX40 agonist ivuxolimab in advanced cancers. Looking at the study overall: The dose of intravenous ivuxolimab that patients received every 2 weeks ranged from 0.01 to 10 mg/kg. Dose-escalation subjects each had hepatocellular carcinoma, melanoma, renal cell or head and neck cancer.

Trimming removed 7 bases from V and 0 bases from J, with 4 bases in between. The CDR3 spans 12 residues. Germline CDR1 MNHNS, CDR2 SASEGT. Libraries were prepared by immunoSEQ multiplex PCR; TCRdb keeps only in-frame clonotypes and omits some of them. Among about 20,000 clones listed, approximately 82% were seen once. The V and J genes are TRBV6-1 and TRBJ1-3; D is unclear. The clonotype was recovered from an adult with an advanced solid tumor such as melanoma, head and neck, liver or kidney cancer. Here the sequenced sample was CD4+ or CD8+ T cells sorted from blood, taken in a trial of the OX40 agonist ivuxolimab. CDR3 bases: TGTGCCAGCAAGGACTCTGGAAACACCATATATTTT. This sequence encodes CASKDSGNTIYF.